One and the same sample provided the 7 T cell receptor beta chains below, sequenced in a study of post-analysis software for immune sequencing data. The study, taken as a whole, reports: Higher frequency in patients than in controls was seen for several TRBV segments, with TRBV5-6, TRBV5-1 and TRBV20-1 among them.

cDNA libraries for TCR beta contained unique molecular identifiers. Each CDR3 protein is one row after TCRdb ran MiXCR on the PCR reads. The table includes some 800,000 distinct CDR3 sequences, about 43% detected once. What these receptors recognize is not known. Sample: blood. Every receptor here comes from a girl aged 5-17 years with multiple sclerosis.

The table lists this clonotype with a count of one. The CDR3 reads CASSLRAFYGYTF. CDR3 DNA sequence: TGTGCCAGCAGTTTAAGGGCCTTTTATGGCTACACCTTC. The chain carries TRBV12-3 or TRBV12-4 and TRBJ1-2; D gene ambiguous. Trimming took off 2 bases at V and 5 bases at J, with 9 bases between the two ends. The CDR3 spans 13 residues.

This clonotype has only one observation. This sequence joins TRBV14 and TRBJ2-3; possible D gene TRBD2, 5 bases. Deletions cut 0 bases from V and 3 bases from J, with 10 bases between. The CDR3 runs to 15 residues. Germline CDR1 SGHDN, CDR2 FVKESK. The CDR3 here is CASSQELTGTDTQYF. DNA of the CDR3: TGTGCCAGCAGCCAAGAGCTGACGGGGACAGATACGCAGTATTTT.

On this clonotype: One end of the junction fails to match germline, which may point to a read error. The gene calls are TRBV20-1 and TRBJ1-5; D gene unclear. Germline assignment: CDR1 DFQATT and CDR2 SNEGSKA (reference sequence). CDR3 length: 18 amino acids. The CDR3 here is CSSRRAEKVPYSNQPQHF. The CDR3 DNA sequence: TGCAGTTCTAGAAGGGCAGAGAAGGTTCCCTATAGCAATCAGCCCCAGCATTTT.

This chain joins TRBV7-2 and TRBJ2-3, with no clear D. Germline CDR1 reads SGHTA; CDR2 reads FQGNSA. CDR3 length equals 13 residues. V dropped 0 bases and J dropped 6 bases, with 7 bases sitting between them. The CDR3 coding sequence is TGTGCCAGCAGCTTAGCGTTTAGGGATACGCAGTATTTT. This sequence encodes CASSLAFRDTQYF.

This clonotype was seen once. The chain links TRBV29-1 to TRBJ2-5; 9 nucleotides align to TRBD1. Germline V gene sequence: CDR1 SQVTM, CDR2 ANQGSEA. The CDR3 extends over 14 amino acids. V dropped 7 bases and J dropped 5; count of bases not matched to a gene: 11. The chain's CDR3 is CSADLGQGGETQYF. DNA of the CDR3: TGCAGCGCCGATTTGGGACAGGGAGGGGAGACCCAGTACTTC. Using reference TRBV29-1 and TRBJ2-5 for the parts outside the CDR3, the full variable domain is SAVISQKPSRDICQRGTSLTIQCQVDSQVTMMFWYRQQPGQSLTLIATANQGSEATYESGFVIDKFPISRPNLTFSTLTVSNMSPEDSSIYLCSADLGQGGETQYFGPGTRLLVL.

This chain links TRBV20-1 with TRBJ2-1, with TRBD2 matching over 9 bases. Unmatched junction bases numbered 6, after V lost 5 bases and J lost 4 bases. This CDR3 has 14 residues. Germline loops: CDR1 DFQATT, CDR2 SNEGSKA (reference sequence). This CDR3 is CSAAVAGEYNEQFF. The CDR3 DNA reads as TGCAGTGCTGCGGTAGCGGGAGAGTACAATGAGCAGTTCTTC.

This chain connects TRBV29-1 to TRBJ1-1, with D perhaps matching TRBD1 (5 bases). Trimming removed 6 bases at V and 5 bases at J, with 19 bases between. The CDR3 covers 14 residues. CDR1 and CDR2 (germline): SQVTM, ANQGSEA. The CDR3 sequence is CSVSRVGVKTEAFF. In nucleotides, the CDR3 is TGCAGCGTCAGCAGGGTAGGGGTAAAGACTGAAGCTTTCTTT.